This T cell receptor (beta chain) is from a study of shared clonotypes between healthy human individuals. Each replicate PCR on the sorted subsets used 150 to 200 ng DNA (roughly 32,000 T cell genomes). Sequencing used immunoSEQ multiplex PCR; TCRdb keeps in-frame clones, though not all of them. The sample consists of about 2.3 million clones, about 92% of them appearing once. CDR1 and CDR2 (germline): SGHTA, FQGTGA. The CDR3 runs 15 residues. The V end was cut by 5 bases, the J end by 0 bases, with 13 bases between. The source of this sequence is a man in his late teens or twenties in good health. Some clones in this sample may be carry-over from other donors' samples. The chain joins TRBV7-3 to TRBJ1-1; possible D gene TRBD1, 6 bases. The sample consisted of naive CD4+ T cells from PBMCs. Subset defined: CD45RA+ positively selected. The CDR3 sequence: CASSPDGQLNTEAFF. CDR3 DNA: TGTGCCAGCAGCCCAGACGGACAGTTGAACACTGAAGCTTTCTTT.